Each of the 31 T cell receptor beta chains below was sequenced from the same sample in a study of cytomegalovirus exposure and HLA in healthy donors. The PCR was carried out with 60 Vbeta primers and 13 Jbeta primers. This table comes from immunoSEQ multiplex PCR, and its TCRdb copy is limited to in-frame clones, with some not included. Altogether 80,000 to 130,000 clones are present, about 77% being singletons, with the ten largest covering about 4.5%. The specimen was PBMCs. These receptors originate from a woman under 30 in good health and CMV-seropositive.

This chain links TRBV30 with TRBJ2-1; 10 positions match TRBD2. With 0 bases clipped from V and 4 bases from J, the junction kept 9 bases outside the gene matches. From germline, CDR1 is GTSNPN and CDR2 SVGIG (reference sequence). This CDR3 has 17 residues. The CDR3 loop reads CAWSVWTSGSLYNEQFF. Here the CDR3 DNA reads TGTGCCTGGAGTGTATGGACTAGCGGTTCCCTGTACAATGAGCAGTTCTTC.

The chain combines TRBV2 with TRBJ1-2; no clear D gene. Per the germline V gene, CDR1 is SNHLY and CDR2 is FYNNEI. Trimming left V 9 bases short and J 3 bases short, with 11 bases between. This CDR3 contains 12 residues. The CDR3 sequence is CASTEAHYGYTF. The CDR3 region has the DNA TGTGCCAGTACGGAAGCGCACTATGGCTACACCTTC.

The CDR3 is CASSGTGGTETQYF. In DNA form, the CDR3 reads TGTGCCAGCAGTGGGACAGGGGGCACGGAGACCCAGTACTTC. The chain recombines TRBV28 with TRBJ2-5; 12 positions match TRBD1. The CDR3 has 14 amino acids. The V and J ends lost 5 bases and 5 bases, in that order; junction bases with no gene match: 3. The germline V gene has CDR1 MDHEN and CDR2 SYDVKM.

The V and J genes are TRBV5-1 and TRBJ2-3; tentatively, D is TRBD2 (6 bases). This CDR3 region has 14 residues. Germline V lookup: CDR1 SGHRS, CDR2 YFSETQ. Trimming pared 7 bases from V and 1 base from J, leaving 13 bases between. The DNA for the CDR3 is TGCGCCAGCGAGGTCACGGGAGGCACAGATACGCAGTATTTT. It is translated as CASEVTGGTDTQYF.

Here the CDR3 DNA reads TGCAGCGTCTCGGGGGGGGACAGACTATTAGAGACCCAGTACTTC. This translates into CSVSGGDRLLETQYF. The chain couples TRBV29-1 to TRBJ2-5; D possibly corresponds to TRBD2 (8 bases). The CDR3 is 15 amino acids. Germline values: CDR1 SQVTM, CDR2 ANQGSEA. V lost 6 bases to trimming and J lost 4 bases, with 21 bases between them.

The table lists this clone with a count of one. This chain joins TRBV6-1 and TRBJ2-3; 10 bases are shared with TRBD1. J gave up 2 bases and V 6 bases, and 5 bases lay outside the gene matches. In germline, CDR1 is MNHNS, CDR2 SASEGT. This CDR3 has 15 residues. CDR3 DNA: TGTGCCAGCAGGTTGGACAGGGGGTTCACAGATACGCAGTATTTT. Its translation is CASRLDRGFTDTQYF.

CDR3 nucleotide sequence: TGTGCCTGGAGCAGGGGGGAGAACACTGAAGCTTTCTTT. Amino acids: CAWSRGENTEAFF. The chain combines TRBV30 with TRBJ1-1; 7 nucleotides match TRBD1. J gave up 1 base and V 3 bases, and 2 bases lay outside the gene matches. The CDR3 loop spans 13 amino acids. Germline CDR1 GTSNPN, CDR2 SVGIG (reference sequence).

The J gene is TRBJ2-1, the V gene TRBV19; 9 positions agree with TRBD2. With 7 bases clipped from V and 8 bases from J, the junction kept 12 bases outside the gene matches. This CDR3 has 15 amino acids. Germline V gene lookup returns CDR1 LNHDA and CDR2 SQIVND (reference sequence). The CDR3 loop is CASNIGGRALDEQFF. As DNA, the CDR3 is TGTGCCAGTAACATAGGCGGGAGGGCCCTCGATGAGCAGTTCTTC.

This clone occurred a few times. The gene calls are TRBV4-1 and TRBJ1-3; TRBD1 matches 8 bases. Per germline, CDR1 MGHRA and CDR2 YSYEKL. The CDR3 runs 18 residues. The junction had 11 bases not matched to a gene; V was cut back by 0 bases and J by 4 bases. In nucleotides, the CDR3 is TGCGCCAGCAGCCAAGATGGTGGACAGGGTCTGCCCGGAAACACCATATATTTT. As protein: CASSQDGGQGLPGNTIYF.

This clone was seen only a few times. The gene calls are TRBV13 and TRBJ1-4, with D tentatively TRBD1 (6 bases). Germline values: CDR1 PRHDT, CDR2 FYEKMQ (reference sequence). The CDR3 has 16 amino acids. V dropped 6 bases and J dropped 3 bases, with 17 bases sitting between them. This CDR3 is CASRDLRGRANEKLFF. CDR3 DNA sequence: TGTGCCAGCAGGGACCTCAGGGGACGGGCTAATGAAAAACTGTTTTTT.

V and J are TRBV27 and TRBJ2-7; TRBD1 aligns across 7 bases. Germline lookup yields CDR1 MNHEY and CDR2 SMNVEV (reference sequence). V trimming: 6 bases; J trimming: 6 bases; junction bases outside the gene matches: 8. The CDR3 is made up of 13 amino acids. This CDR3 is CASRSQDRSEQYF. DNA of the CDR3: TGTGCCAGCAGGAGCCAGGACAGGTCCGAGCAGTACTTC.

The CDR3 bases are TGCGCCAGCAGCCAACCGGGACTAGCGGGAGGCCTCACAGATACGCAGTATTTT. The encoded protein is CASSQPGLAGGLTDTQYF. The V call is TRBV4-1, the J call TRBJ2-3, with TRBD2 identical over 15 bases. With 2 bases clipped from V and 2 bases from J, the junction kept 5 bases outside the gene matches. From germline, CDR1 is MGHRA and CDR2 YSYEKL. This CDR3 region has 18 residues.

This sequence joins TRBV7-9 and TRBJ2-2; TRBD2 matches 11 bases. Germline lookup yields CDR1 SEHNR and CDR2 FQNEAQ (reference sequence). There are 16 residues in the CDR3. V lost 5 bases and J lost 8; bases outside the gene matches: 10. The CDR3 reads CASSPGLADVWGELFF. As DNA, the CDR3 is TGTGCCAGCAGCCCGGGACTAGCGGATGTGTGGGGGGAGCTGTTTTTT.

The chain joins TRBV7-3 to TRBJ2-1; TRBD2 matches 13 bases. The CDR3 is 15 amino acids. The germline CDR1 and CDR2 sequences are SGHTA and FQGTGA. Trimming at V came to 4 bases and at J to 6 bases, leaving 3 bases not matched to a gene. In DNA form, the CDR3 reads TGTGCCAGCAGCTCCGGACTAGCGGGAGCCAATGAGCAGTTCTTC. Translated, it gives CASSSGLAGANEQFF.

This chain connects TRBV7-2 to TRBJ2-5, with TRBD2 as a possible D gene (5 bases). V was shortened by 1 base and J by 5 bases, with 8 bases between the two germline ends. Germline lookup yields CDR1 SGHTA and CDR2 FQGNSA. The CDR3 contains 13 residues. DNA of the CDR3: TGTGCCAGCAGCTTAGGGGCGGGTGAGACCCAGTACTTC. It specifies CASSLGAGETQYF.

The rearrangement uses TRBV10-3 and TRBJ2-2; 7 positions match TRBD1. J gave up 4 bases and V 8 bases, and 10 bases lay outside the gene matches. CDR1 and CDR2 (germline): ENHRY, SYGVKD. The CDR3 totals 15 residues. The CDR3 bases are TGTGCCATCCCTCGAAGGGGACAGTCCACCGGGGAGCTGTTTTTT. Protein product: CAIPRRGQSTGELFF.

This clone was counted many times. This chain links TRBV18 with TRBJ2-2; 7 bases are a match to TRBD1. Trimming cost V 3 bases and J 3 bases; bases outside gene matches: 7. CDR1 and CDR2 (germline): KGHSH, LQKENI. CDR3 length: 16 residues. The CDR3 loop reads CASSPNRGFDTGELFF. In DNA, the CDR3 is TGTGCCAGCTCACCCAACAGGGGATTCGACACCGGGGAGCTGTTTTTT.

The V gene is TRBV10-3, the J gene TRBJ2-5, with D perhaps matching TRBD2 (5 bases). The germline V and J ends were trimmed by 6 bases and 4 bases, with 21 bases remaining between them. Germline V lookup: CDR1 ENHRY, CDR2 SYGVKD. The CDR3 consists of 16 residues. CDR3 in DNA: TGTGCCATCAGGACTTCAGCGGAGGCCGACTTAGAGACCCAGTACTTC. It translates to CAIRTSAEADLETQYF.

The chain is built from TRBV28 and TRBJ1-2; D may be TRBD1 (6 bases). Germline V gene sequence: CDR1 MDHEN, CDR2 SYDVKM. The CDR3 has 12 amino acids. The V and J ends lost 5 bases and 2 bases respectively, with 6 bases between them. CDR3 in DNA: TGTGCCAGCAGTCAGGGGAACTATGGCTACACCTTC. This sequence encodes CASSQGNYGYTF.

CDR3 DNA: TGCGCCAGCAGCTTCGGGGGACAGGGCTACGAGCAGTACTTC. This encodes CASSFGGQGYEQYF. The rearrangement joins TRBV5-1 to TRBJ2-7; 9 nucleotides line up with TRBD1. From germline, CDR1 is SGHRS and CDR2 YFSETQ. Trimming removed 2 bases from V and 3 bases from J; junction bases left unmatched: 3. CDR3 length equals 14 residues.

This clone was observed a few times. The V call is TRBV14, the J call TRBJ2-7; no clear D gene. The germline CDR1 and CDR2 sequences are SGHDN and FVKESK. The CDR3 loop spans 12 amino acids. Trimming removed 3 bases from V and 1 base from J, with 4 bases in between. The CDR3 DNA is TGTGCCAGCAGCCATATGTCCTACGAGCAGTACTTC. Translation gives CASSHMSYEQYF.

The V and J genes are TRBV5-4 and TRBJ1-2; 7 bases line up with TRBD1. Germline CDR1 SGHNT, CDR2 YYREEE (reference sequence). V trimming: 4 bases; J trimming: 4 bases; junction bases outside the gene matches: 4. This CDR3 region has 13 residues. As DNA, the CDR3 is TGTGCCAGCAGCGAGGGGACAGTCTATGGCTACACCTTC. Protein: CASSEGTVYGYTF.

The V call is TRBV5-1, the J call TRBJ2-3; TRBD1 might be the D (5 bases). V was clipped by 0 bases and J by 3 bases, with 11 bases between them. Germline V gives CDR1 SGHRS, CDR2 YFSETQ. The CDR3 length is 15 residues. In DNA, the CDR3 is TGCGCCAGCAGCTTGGACAGGAGAGTTACAGATACGCAGTATTTT. Its translation: CASSLDRRVTDTQYF.

CDR3 sequence (DNA): TGTGCCAGCAGGCTGGGACAGTTGAACACTGAAGCTTTCTTT. Amino acids: CASRLGQLNTEAFF. V is TRBV5-8 and J is TRBJ1-1, with TRBD1 matching 7 bases. Trimming cost V 5 bases and J 0 bases; bases outside gene matches: 4. The germline V gene encodes CDR1 SGHTS and CDR2 YDEGEE. The CDR3 loop spans 14 amino acids. The full variable domain, completed using reference TRBV5-8 and TRBJ1-1, is EAGVTQSPTHLIKTRGQQATLRCSPISGHTSVYWYQQALGLGLQFLLWYDEGEERNRGNFPPRFSGRQFPNYSSELNVNALELEDSALYLCASRLGQLNTEAFFGQGTRLTVV.

The chain links TRBV27 to TRBJ2-5, with TRBD2 identical over 7 bases. The CDR3 length is 16 residues. Losses at the gene ends were 2 bases for V and 4 bases for J; bases not matched to a gene: 10. Germline CDR1 MNHEY, CDR2 SMNVEV (reference sequence). CDR3 DNA: TGTGCCAGCAGTTTAAAGTTGGCGGGGGACGGAGAGACCCAGTACTTC. It is translated as CASSLKLAGDGETQYF.

CDR3 protein: CARSLGREGNQPQHF. As DNA, the CDR3 is TGTGCCAGAAGCTTGGGCAGGGAGGGCAATCAGCCCCAGCATTTT. The chain has TRBV5-3 and TRBJ1-5; maybe TRBD1 (5 bases). TRBV5-3 belongs to the ORF category, with a function that is uncertain. The CDR3 length is 15 residues. Trimming removed 0 bases from V and 2 bases from J, with 9 bases in between.

In its sample, this clone was seen a few times. The rearrangement joins TRBV7-9 to TRBJ2-1; 8 positions match TRBD2. V shed 3 bases and J 7 bases; nucleotides not matched to a gene: 8. CDR1 SEHNR and CDR2 FQNEAQ come from the germline V gene (reference sequence). The CDR3 is 15 amino acids. CDR3 in DNA: TGTGCCAGCAGCTTCGTCGGGAGGGCCTCAAATGAGCAGTTCTTC. Translation gives CASSFVGRASNEQFF.

This clone was observed once. Sequence at one end of the junction differs from germline and may be a read error. The same CDR3 arises from other DNA sequences in this sample as well. This chain connects TRBV7-7 to TRBJ2-5; 7 bases agree with TRBD1. This CDR3 region has 13 residues. CDR1 and CDR2 (germline): SSHAT, FNYEAQ (reference sequence). CDR3 protein: CASSLDRQETQYF. CDR3 nucleotide sequence: TGTGCTAGCAGCCTGGACAGGCAAGAGACCCAGTACTTC.

J is TRBJ2-1 and V is TRBV27; unclear D gene. Per germline, CDR1 MNHEY and CDR2 SMNVEV (reference sequence). The CDR3 has 14 amino acids. The ends were cut back, 2 bases at V and 7 bases at J, with 12 bases in the middle. The DNA for the CDR3 is TGTGCCAGCAGTTTAAGGCTAGGTGGGAATGAGCAGTTCTTC. Protein product: CASSLRLGGNEQFF.

The chain couples TRBV18 to TRBJ2-3; 7 bases are a match to TRBD2. CDR3 length: 15 amino acids. Trimming cost V 3 bases and J 0 bases; bases outside gene matches: 3. Germline lookup yields CDR1 KGHSH and CDR2 LQKENI. CDR3 region: CASSPLSGSTDTQYF. CDR3 DNA: TGTGCCAGCTCACCCCTTAGCGGGAGCACAGATACGCAGTATTTT.

This clone was recorded once. The chain uses TRBV19 and TRBJ2-1; TRBD1 matches at 9 bases. Germline V gene data show CDR1 as LNHDA and CDR2 as SQIVND (reference sequence). The CDR3 is made up of 14 amino acids. The V gene end was trimmed by 6 bases and the J gene end by 5 bases; junction bases not matched to a gene: 5. The CDR3 DNA reads as TGTGCCAGTAGCCGGGACAGGGAAAACAATGAGCAGTTCTTC. Its protein is CASSRDRENNEQFF.